Each of the 26 T cell receptor beta chains below was sequenced from the same sample in a study of radiotherapy plus CTLA-4 blockade in lung cancer. Assay used: immunoSEQ multiplex PCR; TCRdb lists only in-frame clones, some missing. The table shows roughly 86,000 clones, with 75% to 90% occurring only once. This specimen consisted of peripheral blood, obtained from a patient treated with radiotherapy plus ipilimumab. The source is a human donor with non-small cell lung cancer who had stable disease on radiotherapy plus ipilimumab.

This clone was seen only a few times. The gene calls are TRBV14 and TRBJ2-1, with 10 positions matching TRBD2. From germline, CDR1 is SGHDN and CDR2 FVKESK. This CDR3 is built from 16 residues. With V trimmed by 4 bases and J by 7 bases, 10 bases remained unmatched. Written as DNA, the CDR3 is TGTGCCAGCAGCCCCGGAGGTAGCGGGGGGCAAAATGAGCAGTTCTTC. It yields the protein CASSPGGSGGQNEQFF. Filled out from reference TRBV14 and TRBJ2-1, the complete variable domain reads EAGVTQFPSHSVIEKGQTVTLRCDPISGHDNLYWYRRVMGKEIKFLLHFVKESKQDESGMPNNRFLAERTGGTYSTLKVQPAELEDSGVYFCASSPGGSGGQNEQFFGPGTRLTVL.

The rearrangement links TRBV7-9 to TRBJ1-6; D possibly corresponds to TRBD1 (5 bases). V lost 5 bases to trimming and J lost 9 bases, with 17 bases between them. The CDR3 loop spans 15 amino acids. Germline V lookup: CDR1 SEHNR, CDR2 FQNEAQ (reference sequence). CDR3 sequence: CASSGDAPEISPLHF. CDR3 nucleotides: TGTGCCAGCAGCGGGGACGCCCCGGAAATTTCACCCCTCCACTTT.

The J gene is TRBJ2-7, the V gene TRBV15, with TRBD1 identical over 9 bases. Unmatched junction bases numbered 5, after V lost 5 bases and J lost 3 bases. The CDR3 is made up of 14 amino acids. The V gene's germline CDR1 is LNHNV and CDR2 YYDKDF (reference sequence). CDR3 DNA sequence: TGTGCCACCAGCGGTATGACAGGGGGCTACGAGCAGTACTTC. It is translated as CATSGMTGGYEQYF.

V usage is TRBV10-3 and J usage is TRBJ2-7, with D perhaps matching TRBD1 (6 bases). Trimming pared 3 bases from V and 0 bases from J, leaving 12 bases between. CDR3 length: 15 amino acids. Germline V gene lookup returns CDR1 ENHRY and CDR2 SYGVKD. The CDR3 nucleotides read TGTGCCATCAGTGAAGGGGCAGGGGCCTCCTACGAGCAGTACTTC. It translates to CAISEGAGASYEQYF.

The chain joins TRBV30 to TRBJ1-5; no firm D call. In germline, CDR1 is GTSNPN, CDR2 SVGIG (reference sequence). There are 13 residues in the CDR3. Trimming stripped 1 base from V and 5 bases from J, with 9 bases between. The CDR3 DNA reads TGTGCCTGGAGTGGGAAGGGAGATCAGCCCCAGCATTTT. Translation gives CAWSGKGDQPQHF.

The genes are TRBV5-4 and TRBJ2-1, with 8 bases aligning to TRBD1. The CDR3 consists of 15 residues. The trim removed 1 base at V and 6 bases at J, leaving 6 bases unmatched. CDR1 is SGHNT and CDR2 is YYREEE in the germline V gene (reference sequence). The CDR3 sequence is CASSLKDRVGNEQFF. The DNA of the CDR3 is TGTGCCAGCAGCTTGAAGGACAGGGTGGGCAATGAGCAGTTCTTC.

This chain connects TRBV19 to TRBJ1-5; weak D call: TRBD1 (6 bases). The V gene's germline CDR1 is LNHDA and CDR2 SQIVND (reference sequence). V was clipped by 5 bases and J by 2 bases, with 22 bases between them. There are 18 residues in the CDR3. CDR3 sequence: CASSLGPNGGGGNQPQHF. CDR3 coding DNA: TGTGCCAGTAGTTTGGGCCCCAATGGAGGGGGGGGCAATCAGCCCCAGCATTTT. Together with reference TRBV19 and TRBJ1-5, the CDR3 gives the full variable domain: DGGITQSPKYLFRKEGQNVTLSCEQNLNHDAMYWYRQDPGQGLRLIYYSQIVNDFQKGDIAEGYSVSREKKESFPLTVTSAQKNPTAFYLCASSLGPNGGGGNQPQHFGDGTRLSIL.

The chain combines TRBV27 with TRBJ2-3, with 9 bases that match TRBD1. The germline V gene encodes CDR1 MNHEY and CDR2 SMNVEV (reference sequence). The CDR3 spans 17 residues. Trimming removed 4 bases from V and 7 bases from J; junction bases left unmatched: 15. The DNA for the CDR3 is TGTGCCAGCAGTTCTTACCTCGCCGGGACAGGGCTAAATACGCAGTATTTT. Translation gives CASSSYLAGTGLNTQYF.

This sequence joins TRBV27 and TRBJ2-7; TRBD1 or TRBD2 may be the D gene (5 bases each). The ends were cut back, 5 bases at V and 7 bases at J, with 15 bases in the middle. Germline V gene lookup returns CDR1 MNHEY and CDR2 SMNVEV (reference sequence). CDR3 length: 13 amino acids. The CDR3 coding sequence is TGTGCCAGCAGTAGACCGGGACGTGGTGAGCAGTACTTC. This sequence encodes CASSRPGRGEQYF.

The rearrangement joins TRBV28 to TRBJ1-6; D is possibly TRBD1 (5 bases). With 4 bases removed from V and 10 bases from J, the gap between germline ends came to 14 bases. Germline V gene lookup returns CDR1 MDHEN and CDR2 SYDVKM. This CDR3 comprises 14 residues. CDR3 protein: CASSSGGYRSPLHF. The CDR3 DNA sequence: TGTGCCAGCAGTTCGGGGGGTTACAGATCACCCCTCCACTTT.

CDR3 in amino acids: CASTTYGGGVNQPQHF. The CDR3 DNA is TGTGCCAGCACCACCTATGGGGGGGGAGTCAATCAGCCCCAGCATTTT. The V and J genes are TRBV28 and TRBJ1-5; D might be TRBD1 (5 bases). The CDR3 sequence is 16 residues long. V gave up 7 bases and J gave up 3 bases, with 19 bases separating them. Germline values: CDR1 MDHEN, CDR2 SYDVKM. Full variable domain (rest looked up from reference TRBV28 and TRBJ1-5): DVKVTQSSRYLVKRTGEKVFLECVQDMDHENMFWYRQDPGLGLRLIYFSYDVKMKEKGDIPEGYSVSREKKERFSLILESASTNQTSMYLCASTTYGGGVNQPQHFGDGTRLSIL.

This chain joins TRBV28 and TRBJ2-2; D uncertain. The CDR3 length is 17 residues. Germline CDR1 reads MDHEN; CDR2 reads SYDVKM. The V end lost 5 bases, the J end lost 7 bases, and 23 bases lay between the germline ends. The CDR3 region is CASSPSWITRFGGELFF. The DNA for the CDR3 is TGTGCCAGCAGTCCCTCCTGGATTACACGGTTCGGCGGGGAGCTGTTTTTT.

This clone was recorded only once. The V and J genes are TRBV5-8 and TRBJ2-7, with TRBD2 matching over 7 bases. Germline-derived CDR1 and CDR2 are SGHTS and YDEGEE. The trim removed 4 bases at V and 6 bases at J, leaving 10 bases unmatched. There are 14 residues in the CDR3. The CDR3 spells CASSLSPAGAEQYF. In DNA, the CDR3 is TGTGCCAGCAGCCTTAGTCCGGCGGGAGCCGAGCAGTACTTC.

The gene calls are TRBV30 and TRBJ1-1; D uncertain. The germline gives CDR1 GTSNPN, CDR2 SVGIG (reference sequence). The V gene lost 2 bases and the J gene lost 6 bases, with 10 bases spanning the gap. This CDR3 region has 12 residues. The CDR3 nucleotides are TGTGCCTGGAGTAGAGGAATGGCTGAAGCTTTCTTT. Protein product: CAWSRGMAEAFF.

This clone was picked up one time. V is TRBV2 and J is TRBJ1-2; tentatively, D is TRBD1 (5 bases). The CDR3 sequence is 13 residues long. The ends were cut back, 8 bases at V and 2 bases at J, with 12 bases in the middle. CDR1 and CDR2 from the germline V gene are SNHLY and FYNNEI. CDR3 amino acids: CASALEGNYGYTF. The CDR3 bases are TGTGCCAGCGCTCTAGAGGGGAACTATGGCTACACCTTC.

This clone was observed once. V gene TRBV6-1 combines with J gene TRBJ2-5; 7 bases agree with TRBD2. The CDR3 extends over 13 amino acids. The trim removed 6 bases at V and 5 bases at J, leaving 6 bases unmatched. Germline V gene data show CDR1 as MNHNS and CDR2 as SASEGT. The CDR3 coding sequence is TGTGCCAGCAGGCCGACTAGCACGGAGACCCAGTACTTC. Translated: CASRPTSTETQYF.

The CDR3 loop reads CASSFGGADSNQPQHF. Here the CDR3 DNA reads TGTGCCAGCAGTTTCGGGGGAGCCGATAGCAATCAGCCCCAGCATTTT. The chain uses TRBV6-6 and TRBJ1-5; possible D gene TRBD1, 5 bases. The V end was cut by 4 bases, the J end by 0 bases, with 13 bases between. This CDR3 has 16 amino acids. Germline values: CDR1 MNHNY, CDR2 SVGAGI (reference sequence).

CDR3: CASSTGSYEQYF. The CDR3 DNA reads as TGTGCCAGCAGTACAGGGTCCTACGAGCAGTACTTC. The chain recombines TRBV6-6 with TRBJ2-7; a possible D gene is TRBD1 (6 bases). This CDR3 has 12 amino acids. Between the trimmed V and J ends, which lost 5 bases and 1 base, there was a span of 6 bases. The V gene's germline CDR1 is MNHNY and CDR2 SVGAGI (reference sequence).

A few counts support this clone. The V call is TRBV2, the J call TRBJ1-2, with a tentative D call TRBD1 (6 bases). In germline, CDR1 is SNHLY, CDR2 FYNNEI. CDR3 length equals 15 residues. Trimming left V 5 bases short and J 5 bases short, with 18 bases between. The CDR3 DNA is TGTGCCAGCAGTCCGAGGGGCAGGGGCCTTTATGGCTACACCTTC. It translates to CASSPRGRGLYGYTF.

The rearrangement joins TRBV30 to TRBJ2-5; D possibly corresponds to TRBD2 (5 bases). Germline V gene data show CDR1 as GTSNPN and CDR2 as SVGIG (reference sequence). The CDR3 spans 16 residues. V shed 5 bases and J shed 5 bases, with 24 bases lying between them. The CDR3 DNA follows: TGTGCCTGGGGGAGAGGTCAGAGGCTGGTGGGGGAGACCCAGTACTTC. This gives the protein CAWGRGQRLVGETQYF.

This clone is a singleton in its sample. The V gene is TRBV18, the J gene TRBJ1-3; D remains ambiguous. The CDR3 consists of 15 residues. V was cut by 0 bases and J by 3 bases, with 9 bases left in between. Germline V gives CDR1 KGHSH, CDR2 LQKENI. This chain's CDR3 is CASSPPPRFGNTIYF. DNA of the CDR3: TGTGCCAGCTCACCACCCCCGCGATTTGGAAACACCATATATTTT.

This clone showed up just a few times. The chain joins TRBV21-1 to TRBJ1-5; TRBD1, as called in the table, went unchecked against the DNA. TRBV21-1 is labeled a pseudogene. The CDR3 sequence is 11 residues long. CDR3 residues: CATQGSQPQHF. CDR3 sequence (DNA): TGTGCCACCCAGGGGAGCCAGCCCCAGCATTTT.

V usage is TRBV28 and J usage is TRBJ1-1; TRBD1 might be the D (5 bases). The CDR3 length is 13 residues. The germline gives CDR1 MDHEN, CDR2 SYDVKM. Trimming took 10 bases from V and 8 from J, leaving 20 bases between them. CDR3 in amino acids: CAMKVAGEREAFF. The CDR3 coding sequence is TGTGCCATGAAGGTGGCGGGGGAGAGGGAAGCTTTCTTT.

V gene TRBV2 combines with J gene TRBJ2-1; D gene uncertain. The V gene lost 7 bases and the J gene lost 11 bases, with 15 bases spanning the gap. The CDR3 length is 12 residues. Germline assignment: CDR1 SNHLY and CDR2 FYNNEI. The CDR3 nucleotides read TGTGCCAGCACCAGCAACTGGGAAAAGCAGTTCTTC. Its translation is CASTSNWEKQFF.

The chain recombines TRBV27 with TRBJ2-1; 8 nucleotides match TRBD2. Germline loops: CDR1 MNHEY, CDR2 SMNVEV (reference sequence). The CDR3 is 16 amino acids. V dropped 6 bases and J dropped 2; count of bases not matched to a gene: 9. The DNA of the CDR3 is TGTGCCAGCAGGCATGCGCTTAGCGGGGCCTACAATGAGCAGTTCTTC. Its translation is CASRHALSGAYNEQFF.

The chain is built from TRBV7-2 and TRBJ2-7; no clear D. Trimming removed 5 bases from V and 6 bases from J, with 14 bases in between. The CDR3 loop spans 13 amino acids. The V gene's germline CDR1 is SGHTA and CDR2 FQGNSA. CDR3 sequence (DNA): TGTGCCAGCAGCCCAGATAAACAATTCGAGCAGTACTTC. Its protein product is CASSPDKQFEQYF.